Following are 27 T cell receptor beta chains from one sample sequenced in a study of T cell repertoires in cytomegalovirus infection. TCRdb reprocessed the reads with MiXCR, giving one entry per CDR3 protein. The sample has 200,000 to 300,000 distinct CDR3 sequences; approximately 9.1% are singletons. The specimen sequenced was PBMCs. The receptor set was obtained from a human donor in good health (CMV status not recorded). Some clones in this sample may be carry-over from other donors' samples.

J is TRBJ2-5 and V is TRBV15, with D possibly matching TRBD1 (5 bases). Trimming pared 0 bases from V and 3 bases from J, leaving 11 bases between. Germline V gives CDR1 LNHNV, CDR2 YYDKDF (reference sequence). The CDR3 extends over 15 amino acids. The CDR3 protein is CATSRDYGREETQYF. For the CDR3, the DNA is TGTGCCACCAGCAGAGATTATGGCAGGGAAGAGACCCAGTACTTC.

This clonotype was picked up many times. The rearrangement joins TRBV7-2 to TRBJ1-2; the match to TRBD1 covers 8 bases. J gave up 8 bases and V 4 bases, and 3 bases lay outside the gene matches. There are 12 residues in the CDR3. Germline lookup yields CDR1 SGHTA and CDR2 FQGNSA. The CDR3 region has the DNA TGTGCCAGCAGCTCTGGACAGGGCGGCTACACCTTC. This sequence encodes CASSSGQGGYTF.

This clonotype was detected a few times. The rearrangement uses TRBV6-2 or TRBV6-3 and TRBJ1-2, with D uncertain. V lost 6 bases to trimming and J lost 2 bases, with 13 bases between them. CDR3 length: 14 residues. Germline V gives CDR1 MNHEY, CDR2 SVGEGT. The CDR3 region is CASSPTGLNYGYTF. CDR3 DNA: TGTGCCAGCAGCCCCACTGGTCTGAACTATGGCTACACCTTC.

Ten or more counts support this clonotype. The J gene is TRBJ2-1, the V gene TRBV7-6; D unclear. Trimming removed 0 bases at V and 0 bases at J, with 6 bases between. Germline assignment: CDR1 SGHVS and CDR2 FNYEAQ. There are 15 residues in the CDR3. CDR3 sequence: CASSLAVLSYNEQFF. DNA for the CDR3: TGTGCCAGCAGCTTAGCCGTTCTCTCCTACAATGAGCAGTTCTTC.

This clonotype was seen many times. The rearrangement joins TRBV20-1 to TRBJ2-5; a weak D match, TRBD2 (5 bases). The CDR3 covers 12 residues. Germline values: CDR1 DFQATT, CDR2 SNEGSKA (reference sequence). Deletions cut 1 base from V and 7 bases from J, with 10 bases between. For the CDR3, the DNA is TGCAGTGCTAGAGGACTACGGGCGACCCAGTACTTC. This translates into CSARGLRATQYF.

Many counts were recorded for this clonotype. The CDR3 reads CASSRGTGDLEDTQYF. In nucleotides, the CDR3 is TGTGCCAGCAGCCGAGGGACAGGGGATTTGGAAGATACGCAGTATTTT. This chain joins TRBV7-9 and TRBJ2-3, with TRBD1 identical over 10 bases. Germline CDR1 reads SEHNR; CDR2 reads FQNEAQ (reference sequence). J lost 5 bases, V lost 5 bases, and 10 bases had no gene match. This CDR3 spans 16 amino acids.

This clonotype was recorded many times. The rearrangement links TRBV7-2 to TRBJ2-3, with 7 bases lining up with TRBD1. CDR1 SGHTA and CDR2 FQGNSA come from the germline V gene. Trimming removed 0 bases from V and 5 bases from J; junction bases left unmatched: 11. The CDR3 is made up of 17 amino acids. CDR3 sequence (DNA): TGTGCCAGCAGCTTAGCGTACAGGGGCACTTGGGGAGATACGCAGTATTTT. Translating it yields CASSLAYRGTWGDTQYF.

This clonotype was observed many times. This chain connects TRBV7-2 to TRBJ1-6; D may be TRBD1 (6 bases). The V gene's germline CDR1 is SGHTA and CDR2 FQGNSA. The ends were cut back, 1 base at V and 9 bases at J, with 16 bases in the middle. The CDR3 extends over 16 amino acids. The CDR3 sequence: CASSLDPARGGSPLHF. CDR3 bases: TGTGCCAGCAGCTTAGACCCCGCCAGGGGTGGTTCACCCCTCCACTTT.

The table lists this clonotype with many counts. The chain carries TRBV7-9 and TRBJ2-1; a weak D match, TRBD2 (5 bases). V lost 3 bases to trimming and J lost 1 base, with 13 bases between them. CDR1 SEHNR and CDR2 FQNEAQ come from the germline V gene (reference sequence). CDR3 length: 16 residues. CDR3 protein: CASSFLSGVSYNEQFF. The CDR3, as DNA: TGTGCCAGCAGCTTTTTGAGCGGCGTATCCTACAATGAGCAGTTCTTC.

In this sample, this clonotype turned up many times. V is TRBV7-2 and J is TRBJ2-1, with 8 bases identical to TRBD2. The V and J ends lost 1 base and 0 bases, in that order; junction bases with no gene match: 5. The CDR3 is 17 residues long. CDR1 is SGHTA, CDR2 FQGNSA, per germline. CDR3 nucleotides: TGTGCCAGCAGCTTAGATGGGCGGGGGGCCTCCTACAATGAGCAGTTCTTC. It encodes CASSLDGRGASYNEQFF.

This clonotype was recorded at least ten times. V usage is TRBV6-8 and J usage is TRBJ2-5, with TRBD2 matching 7 bases. The CDR3 is made up of 14 amino acids. The junction had 5 bases not matched to a gene; V was cut back by 6 bases and J by 1 base. Germline CDR1 MNHGY, CDR2 SAAAGT. CDR3 protein: CASSRDYSQETQYF. Here the CDR3 DNA reads TGTGCCAGCAGCCGGGACTACTCCCAAGAGACCCAGTACTTC.

This clonotype was seen a few times. The V and J genes are TRBV6-1 and TRBJ2-1; 9 nucleotides line up with TRBD2. This CDR3 contains 16 residues. V trimming: 6 bases; J trimming: 8 bases; junction bases outside the gene matches: 14. In germline, CDR1 is MNHNS, CDR2 SASEGT. The CDR3 sequence is CASRLAASGVMYEQFF. CDR3 sequence (DNA): TGTGCCAGCAGACTAGCGGCTAGCGGGGTTATGTATGAGCAGTTCTTC.

The chain couples TRBV7-9 to TRBJ1-1; D gene uncertain. The germline V gene has CDR1 SEHNR and CDR2 FQNEAQ (reference sequence). V shed 5 bases and J shed 1 base, with 14 bases lying between them. This CDR3 comprises 15 residues. The CDR3 coding sequence is TGTGCCAGCAGCGCTCCCGGGTCCTCGAACACTGAAGCTTTCTTT. This sequence encodes CASSAPGSSNTEAFF.

This clonotype has ten or more counts. The genes are TRBV7-2 and TRBJ1-2, with a possible D match to TRBD1 (6 bases). The CDR3 loop spans 14 amino acids. V was trimmed by 4 bases and J by 3 bases, leaving 12 bases between them. Germline assignment: CDR1 SGHTA and CDR2 FQGNSA. In DNA, the CDR3 is TGTGCCAGCAGCTCCCAAGCAGGGGACTATGGCTACACCTTC. Amino acids: CASSSQAGDYGYTF.

This clonotype has a count of ten or more. The J gene is TRBJ2-7, the V gene TRBV7-2; 7 bases are a match to TRBD1. The CDR3 has 15 residues. CDR1 and CDR2 from the germline V gene are SGHTA and FQGNSA. V gave up 1 base and J gave up 1 base; unmatched junction bases: 4. This chain's CDR3 is CASSLGDSVSYEQYF. CDR3 DNA sequence: TGTGCCAGCAGCTTAGGGGACAGCGTGTCCTACGAGCAGTACTTC.

The chain couples TRBV20-1 to TRBJ2-3; the D gene is possibly TRBD2 (6 bases). Trimming cost V 0 bases and J 7 bases, with 23 bases left between them. The germline CDR1 and CDR2 sequences are DFQATT and SNEGSKA (reference sequence). CDR3 length: 17 amino acids. The CDR3 protein is CSARDWERSGSDHTQYF. DNA for the CDR3: TGCAGTGCTAGAGATTGGGAGAGGAGCGGGTCTGATCATACGCAGTATTTT.

The rearrangement links TRBV27 to TRBJ1-2, with a possible D match to TRBD1 (5 bases). The CDR3 spans 15 residues. The germline V gene encodes CDR1 MNHEY and CDR2 SMNVEV (reference sequence). Trimming removed 3 bases from V and 8 bases from J, with 19 bases in between. This chain's CDR3 is CASSFGDGTSVGYTF. The CDR3 DNA follows: TGTGCCAGCAGTTTTGGGGACGGAACCTCCGTCGGCTACACCTTC.

This clonotype was seen repeatedly, ten times or more. This chain connects TRBV19 to TRBJ1-6; 7 bases align to TRBD1. V shed 5 bases, J shed 2 bases, and the junction held 3 bases outside the gene matches. Germline loops: CDR1 LNHDA, CDR2 SQIVND (reference sequence). The CDR3 loop spans 15 amino acids. CDR3 region: CASSSGQTYNSPLHF. The CDR3 DNA is TGTGCCAGTAGTTCGGGACAGACCTATAATTCACCCCTCCACTTT.

This clonotype was seen at least ten times. This chain uses TRBV7-2 with TRBJ2-7; no clear D gene. The germline V and J ends were trimmed by 5 bases and 1 base, with 15 bases remaining between them. CDR3 size: 15 residues. The germline gives CDR1 SGHTA, CDR2 FQGNSA. In DNA form, the CDR3 reads TGTGCCAGCAGCCCCGTCCGCGGTCCATCCTACGAGCAGTACTTC. Encoded protein: CASSPVRGPSYEQYF.

This clonotype has ten or more counts. This chain connects TRBV7-2 to TRBJ2-1, with D perhaps TRBD2 (6 bases). Per germline, CDR1 SGHTA and CDR2 FQGNSA. This CDR3 has 13 amino acids. V lost 5 bases and J lost 6, with 11 bases in between. CDR3 DNA sequence: TGTGCCAGCAGCCTTAGCGGAATCAATGAGCAGTTCTTC. It yields the protein CASSLSGINEQFF.

This clonotype came up many times. The chain has TRBV28 and TRBJ1-5; D is perhaps TRBD1 (5 bases). CDR1 and CDR2 from the germline V gene are MDHEN and SYDVKM. The CDR3 totals 15 residues. V was shortened by 2 bases and J by 2 bases, with 10 bases between the two germline ends. The CDR3 sequence: CASSLNRGGNQPQHF. In DNA, the CDR3 is TGTGCCAGCAGTTTAAACCGGGGGGGCAATCAGCCCCAGCATTTT.

This chain joins TRBV5-1 and TRBJ2-7, with D perhaps TRBD2 (6 bases). This CDR3 contains 16 residues. From germline, CDR1 is SGHRS and CDR2 YFSETQ. Trimming took off 0 bases at V and 2 bases at J, with 15 bases between the two ends. CDR3 amino acids: CASSLAGGDGTYEQYF. For the CDR3, the DNA is TGCGCCAGCAGCTTGGCCGGAGGGGATGGCACCTACGAGCAGTACTTC. Full variable domain (missing parts from reference TRBV5-1 and TRBJ2-7): KAGVTQTPRYLIKTRGQQVTLSCSPISGHRSVSWYQQTPGQGLQFLFEYFSETQRNKGNFPGRFSGRQFSNSRSEMNVSTLELGDSALYLCASSLAGGDGTYEQYFGPGTRLTVT.

This clonotype has only a few counts. This chain joins TRBV28 and TRBJ2-2, with D possibly being TRBD1 or TRBD2 (6 bases each). The germline gives CDR1 MDHEN, CDR2 SYDVKM. V was shortened by 7 bases and J by 3 bases, with 9 bases between the two germline ends. The CDR3 contains 13 residues. CDR3 in amino acids: CASTRGDTGELFF. For the CDR3, the DNA is TGTGCCAGCACGAGGGGGGACACCGGGGAGCTGTTTTTT.

This clonotype has at least ten counts. J is TRBJ1-1 and V is TRBV6-2 or TRBV6-3, with 10 bases aligning to TRBD1. The CDR3 length is 14 residues. V lost 6 bases and J lost 1; bases outside the gene matches: 2. Germline CDR1 and CDR2: MNHEY and SVGEGT. The CDR3 DNA follows: TGTGCCAGCAGATGGGACAGGGGGAACACTGAAGCTTTCTTT. This translates into CASRWDRGNTEAFF.

This clonotype was counted many times. CDR3 sequence reads: CASNPQVSYNEQFF. The CDR3 DNA follows: TGTGCCAGCAACCCACAGGTGTCCTACAATGAGCAGTTCTTC. V is TRBV7-2 and J is TRBJ2-1; a possible D gene is TRBD1 (5 bases). The CDR3 sequence is 14 residues long. The germline V and J ends were trimmed by 7 bases and 1 base, with 11 bases remaining between them. CDR1 and CDR2 from the germline V gene are SGHTA and FQGNSA. Drawing the rest from reference TRBV7-2 and TRBJ2-1, the complete variable domain is GAGVSQSPSNKVTEKGKDVELRCDPISGHTALYWYRQSLGQGLEFLIYFQGNSAPDKSGLPSDRFSAERTGGSVSTLTIQRTQQEDSAVYLCASNPQVSYNEQFFGPGTRLTVL.

The chain combines TRBV5-6 with TRBJ2-1, with 7 bases identical to TRBD2. CDR1 SGHDT and CDR2 YYEEEE come from the germline V gene. V trimming: 1 base; J trimming: 2 bases; junction bases outside the gene matches: 6. This CDR3 is 16 amino acids long. In DNA form, the CDR3 reads TGTGCCAGCAGCTTGAAGGAAGCGGGACCCTACAATGAGCAGTTCTTC. It specifies CASSLKEAGPYNEQFF. Looking up the rest from reference TRBV5-6 and TRBJ2-1 gives the full variable domain: DAGVTQSPTHLIKTRGQQVTLRCSPKSGHDTVSWYQQALGQGPQFIFQYYEEEERQRGNFPDRFSGHQFPNYSSELNVNALLLGDSALYLCASSLKEAGPYNEQFFGPGTRLTVL.

This clonotype was detected ten times or more. The genes are TRBV6-2 or TRBV6-3 and TRBJ2-1; 10 bases fit TRBD2. The CDR3 extends over 23 amino acids. V was pared by 7 bases and J by 0 bases, with 27 bases of the junction left unmatched. Germline V gene lookup returns CDR1 MNHEY and CDR2 SVGEGT. The CDR3 is CASTYPKTIFGSTSGASYNEQFF. CDR3 nucleotides: TGTGCCAGCACTTATCCGAAGACCATCTTTGGGTCCACTAGCGGGGCCTCCTACAATGAGCAGTTCTTC.